Sequencing of this T cell receptor (beta chain) was carried out in a study of identical twins. A single record per CDR3 protein comes from TCRdb applying MiXCR to the 5' RACE reads. The table shows hundreds of thousands of distinct CDR3 sequences, with about 20% occurring only once. In addition, the sample was reused for a study of T cells expressing NK-cell markers.

The sample taken for sequencing was PBMCs. The source is a woman younger than 35 in good health.

CDR3 loop: CASSAPGGSYEQYF. CDR3 nucleotides: TGTGCCAGCAGCGCGCCAGGGGGCTCCTACGAGCAGTACTTC. The gene calls are TRBV7-6 and TRBJ2-7; 7 bases line up with TRBD1. V was clipped by 5 bases and J by 0 bases; unmatched bases: 4. In germline, CDR1 is SGHVS, CDR2 FNYEAQ. The length of the CDR3 is 14 residues.